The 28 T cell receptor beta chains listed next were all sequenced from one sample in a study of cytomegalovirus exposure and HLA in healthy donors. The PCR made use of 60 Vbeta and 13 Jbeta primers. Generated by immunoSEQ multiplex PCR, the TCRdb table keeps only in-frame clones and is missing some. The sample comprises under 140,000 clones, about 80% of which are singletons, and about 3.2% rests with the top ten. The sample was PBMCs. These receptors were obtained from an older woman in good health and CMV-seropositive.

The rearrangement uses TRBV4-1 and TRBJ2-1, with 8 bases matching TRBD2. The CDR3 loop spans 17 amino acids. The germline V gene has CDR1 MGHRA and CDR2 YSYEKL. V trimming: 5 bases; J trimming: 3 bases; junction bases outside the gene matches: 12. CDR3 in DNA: TGCGCCAGCAGCTCTACTAGCGGCCTTTTGGTCTACAATGAGCAGTTCTTC. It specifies CASSSTSGLLVYNEQFF.

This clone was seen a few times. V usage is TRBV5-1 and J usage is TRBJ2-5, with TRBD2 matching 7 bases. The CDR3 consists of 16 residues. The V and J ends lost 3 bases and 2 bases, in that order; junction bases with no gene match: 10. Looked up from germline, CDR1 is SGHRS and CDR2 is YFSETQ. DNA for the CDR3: TGCGCCAGCAGCTCACTCTCCAGCGGGGTACAAGAGACCCAGTACTTC. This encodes CASSSLSSGVQETQYF. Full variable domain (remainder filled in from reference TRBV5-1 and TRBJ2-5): KAGVTQTPRYLIKTRGQQVTLSCSPISGHRSVSWYQQTPGQGLQFLFEYFSETQRNKGNFPGRFSGRQFSNSRSEMNVSTLELGDSALYLCASSSLSSGVQETQYFGPGTRLLVL.

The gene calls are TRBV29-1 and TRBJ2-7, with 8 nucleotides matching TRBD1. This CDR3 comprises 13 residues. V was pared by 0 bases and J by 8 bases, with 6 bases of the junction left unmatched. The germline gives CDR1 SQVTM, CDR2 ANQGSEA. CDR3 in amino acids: CSVEDRAGGKQYF. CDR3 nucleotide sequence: TGCAGCGTTGAAGATCGGGCAGGGGGCAAGCAGTACTTC.

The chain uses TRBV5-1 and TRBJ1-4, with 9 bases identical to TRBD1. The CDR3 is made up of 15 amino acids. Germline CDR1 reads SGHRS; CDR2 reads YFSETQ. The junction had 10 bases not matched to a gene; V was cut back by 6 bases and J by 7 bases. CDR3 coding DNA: TGCGCCAGCACCCTGAGTGGGACAGGGCGTGAAAAACTGTTTTTT. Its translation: CASTLSGTGREKLFF.

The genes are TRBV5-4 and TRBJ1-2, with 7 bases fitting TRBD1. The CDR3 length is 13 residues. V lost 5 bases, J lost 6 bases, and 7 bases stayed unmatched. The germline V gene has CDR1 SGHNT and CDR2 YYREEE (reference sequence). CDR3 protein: CASSPTGDHGYTF. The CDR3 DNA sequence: TGTGCCAGCAGTCCTACAGGGGACCATGGCTACACCTTC.

CDR3 nucleotide sequence: TGTGCCAGCAGTCTGGGGACAGGACGAGAATCCTACGAGCAGTACTTC. Residues: CASSLGTGRESYEQYF. V usage is TRBV27 and J usage is TRBJ2-7, with 8 bases fitting TRBD1. This CDR3 comprises 16 residues. CDR1 MNHEY and CDR2 SMNVEV come from the germline V gene (reference sequence). V gave up 5 bases and J gave up 1 base; unmatched junction bases: 10.

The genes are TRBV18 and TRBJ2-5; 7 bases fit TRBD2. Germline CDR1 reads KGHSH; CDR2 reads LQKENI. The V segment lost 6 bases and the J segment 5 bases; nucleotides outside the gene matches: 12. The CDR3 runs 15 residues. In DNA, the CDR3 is TGTGCCAGCTCTCCAGCGGGACGCCCTTCGGAGACCCAGTACTTC. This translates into CASSPAGRPSETQYF.

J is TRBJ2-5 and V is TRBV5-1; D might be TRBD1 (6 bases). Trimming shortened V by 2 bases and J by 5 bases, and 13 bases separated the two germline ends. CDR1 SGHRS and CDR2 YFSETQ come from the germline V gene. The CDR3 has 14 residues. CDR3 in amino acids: CASSFQDSGETQYF. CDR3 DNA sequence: TGCGCCAGCAGCTTTCAGGACAGCGGTGAGACCCAGTACTTC. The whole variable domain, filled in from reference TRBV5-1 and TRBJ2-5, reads KAGVTQTPRYLIKTRGQQVTLSCSPISGHRSVSWYQQTPGQGLQFLFEYFSETQRNKGNFPGRFSGRQFSNSRSEMNVSTLELGDSALYLCASSFQDSGETQYFGPGTRLLVL.

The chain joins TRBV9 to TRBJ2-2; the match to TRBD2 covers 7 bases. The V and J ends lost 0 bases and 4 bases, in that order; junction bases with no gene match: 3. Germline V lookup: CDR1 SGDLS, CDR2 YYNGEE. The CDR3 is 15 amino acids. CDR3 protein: CASSVGTGGTGELFF. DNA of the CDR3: TGTGCCAGCAGCGTAGGGACGGGAGGCACCGGGGAGCTGTTTTTT.

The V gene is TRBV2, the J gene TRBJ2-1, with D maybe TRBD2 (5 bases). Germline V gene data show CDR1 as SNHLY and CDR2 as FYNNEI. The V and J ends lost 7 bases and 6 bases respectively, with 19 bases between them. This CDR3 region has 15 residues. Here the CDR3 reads CASIYRGPRANEQFF. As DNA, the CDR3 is TGTGCCAGCATCTACAGAGGGCCTAGGGCCAATGAGCAGTTCTTC.

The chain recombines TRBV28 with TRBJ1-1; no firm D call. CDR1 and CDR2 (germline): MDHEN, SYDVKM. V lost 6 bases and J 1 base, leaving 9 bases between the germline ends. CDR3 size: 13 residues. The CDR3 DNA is TGTGCCAGCAGGGAGGGCCGGAACACTGAAGCTTTCTTT. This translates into CASREGRNTEAFF.

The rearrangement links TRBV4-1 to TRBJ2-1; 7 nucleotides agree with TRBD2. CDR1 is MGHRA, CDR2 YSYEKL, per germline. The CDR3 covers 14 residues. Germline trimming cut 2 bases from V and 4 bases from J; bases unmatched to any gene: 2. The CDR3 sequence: CASSQLAEYNEQFF. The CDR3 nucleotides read TGCGCCAGCAGCCAACTAGCGGAGTACAATGAGCAGTTCTTC.

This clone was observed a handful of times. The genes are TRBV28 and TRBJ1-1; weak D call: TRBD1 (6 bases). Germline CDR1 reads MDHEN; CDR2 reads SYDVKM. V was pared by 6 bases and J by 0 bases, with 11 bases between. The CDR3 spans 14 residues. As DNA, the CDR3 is TGTGCCAGCAGCTTAAACAGGGTGAACACTGAAGCTTTCTTT. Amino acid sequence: CASSLNRVNTEAFF.

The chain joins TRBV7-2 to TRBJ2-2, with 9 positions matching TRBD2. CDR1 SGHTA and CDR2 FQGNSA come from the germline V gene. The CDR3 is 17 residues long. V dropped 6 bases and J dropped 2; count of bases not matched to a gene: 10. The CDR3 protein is CASSPPGGRVNTGELFF. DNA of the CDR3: TGTGCCAGCAGTCCACCGGGCGGGAGGGTAAACACCGGGGAGCTGTTTTTT.

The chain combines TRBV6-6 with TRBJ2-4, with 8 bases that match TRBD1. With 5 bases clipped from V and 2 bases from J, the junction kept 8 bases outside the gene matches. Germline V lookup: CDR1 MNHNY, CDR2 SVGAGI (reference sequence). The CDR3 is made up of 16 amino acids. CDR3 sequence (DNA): TGTGCCAGCAGTCCTGGACAGGGTAGAACCAAAAACATTCAGTACTTC. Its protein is CASSPGQGRTKNIQYF.

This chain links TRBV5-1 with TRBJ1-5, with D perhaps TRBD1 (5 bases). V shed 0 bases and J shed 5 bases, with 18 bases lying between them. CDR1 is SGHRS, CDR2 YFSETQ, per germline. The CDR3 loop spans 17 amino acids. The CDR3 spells CASSLVPRGRNDQPQHF. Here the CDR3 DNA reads TGCGCCAGCAGCTTGGTCCCTCGGGGGAGAAACGATCAGCCCCAGCATTTT. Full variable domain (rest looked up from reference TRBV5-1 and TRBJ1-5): KAGVTQTPRYLIKTRGQQVTLSCSPISGHRSVSWYQQTPGQGLQFLFEYFSETQRNKGNFPGRFSGRQFSNSRSEMNVSTLELGDSALYLCASSLVPRGRNDQPQHFGDGTRLSIL.

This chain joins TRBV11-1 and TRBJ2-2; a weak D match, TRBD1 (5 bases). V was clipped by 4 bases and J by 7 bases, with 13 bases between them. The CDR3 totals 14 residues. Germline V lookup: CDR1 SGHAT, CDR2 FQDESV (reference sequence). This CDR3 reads CASSSESRGGELFF. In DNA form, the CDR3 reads TGTGCCAGCAGCTCAGAGAGTAGGGGCGGGGAGCTGTTTTTT.

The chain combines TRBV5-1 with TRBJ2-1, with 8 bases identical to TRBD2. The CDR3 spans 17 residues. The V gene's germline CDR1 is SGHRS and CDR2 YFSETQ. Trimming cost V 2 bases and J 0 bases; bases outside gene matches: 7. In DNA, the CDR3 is TGCGCCAGCAGCTTAGATATAGCGGGGAGCTCCTACAATGAGCAGTTCTTC. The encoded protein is CASSLDIAGSSYNEQFF. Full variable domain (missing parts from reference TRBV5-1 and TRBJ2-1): KAGVTQTPRYLIKTRGQQVTLSCSPISGHRSVSWYQQTPGQGLQFLFEYFSETQRNKGNFPGRFSGRQFSNSRSEMNVSTLELGDSALYLCASSLDIAGSSYNEQFFGPGTRLTVL.

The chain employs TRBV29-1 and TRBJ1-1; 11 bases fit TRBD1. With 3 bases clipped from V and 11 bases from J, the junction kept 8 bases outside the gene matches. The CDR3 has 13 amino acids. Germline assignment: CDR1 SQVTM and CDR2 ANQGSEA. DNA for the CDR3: TGCAGCGTTGATGGACAGGGGGCCATCGAGGCTTTCTTT. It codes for CSVDGQGAIEAFF.

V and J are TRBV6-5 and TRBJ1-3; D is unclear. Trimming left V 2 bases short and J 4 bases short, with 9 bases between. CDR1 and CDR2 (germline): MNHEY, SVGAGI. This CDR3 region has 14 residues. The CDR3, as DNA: TGTGCCAGCAGTTACGGCCTGGGCGGAAACACCATATATTTT. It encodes CASSYGLGGNTIYF.

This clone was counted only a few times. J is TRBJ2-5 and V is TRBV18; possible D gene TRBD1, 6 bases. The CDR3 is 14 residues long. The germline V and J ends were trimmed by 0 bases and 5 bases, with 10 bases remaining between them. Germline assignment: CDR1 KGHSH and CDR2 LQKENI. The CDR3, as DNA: TGTGCCAGCTCACCACCGGCAGGGGCGGAGACCCAGTACTTC. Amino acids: CASSPPAGAETQYF.

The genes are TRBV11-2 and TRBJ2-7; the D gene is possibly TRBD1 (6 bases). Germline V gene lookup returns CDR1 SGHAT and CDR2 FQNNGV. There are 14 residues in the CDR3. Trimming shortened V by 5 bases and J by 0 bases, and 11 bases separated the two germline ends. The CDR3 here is CASSEPGHSYEQYF. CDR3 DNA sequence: TGTGCCAGCAGCGAACCGGGACACTCCTACGAGCAGTACTTC.

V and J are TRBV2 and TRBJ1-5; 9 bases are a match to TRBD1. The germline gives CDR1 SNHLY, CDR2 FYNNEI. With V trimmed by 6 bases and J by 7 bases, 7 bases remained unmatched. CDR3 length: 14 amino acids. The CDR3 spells CASRLTGQGQPQHF. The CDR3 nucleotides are TGTGCCAGCAGACTAACGGGACAGGGACAGCCCCAGCATTTT.

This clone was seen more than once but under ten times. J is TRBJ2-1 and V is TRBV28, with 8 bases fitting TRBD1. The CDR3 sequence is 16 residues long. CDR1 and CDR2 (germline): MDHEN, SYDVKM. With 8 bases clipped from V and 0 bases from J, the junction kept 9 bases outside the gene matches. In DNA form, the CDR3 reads TGTGCCAGCTGCTCCTACGACAGGGGCTCCTACAATGAGCAGTTCTTC. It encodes CASCSYDRGSYNEQFF.

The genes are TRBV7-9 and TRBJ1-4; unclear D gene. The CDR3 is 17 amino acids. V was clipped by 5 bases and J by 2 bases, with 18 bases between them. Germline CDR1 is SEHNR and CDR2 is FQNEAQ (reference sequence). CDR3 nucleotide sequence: TGTGCCAGCAGCAGCCAACGAACGTTGATTACTAATGAAAAACTGTTTTTT. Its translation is CASSSQRTLITNEKLFF. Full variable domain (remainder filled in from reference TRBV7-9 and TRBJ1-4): DTGVSQNPRHKITKRGQNVTFRCDPISEHNRLYWYRQTLGQGPEFLTYFQNEAQLEKSRLLSDRFSAERPKGSFSTLEIQRTEQGDSAMYLCASSSQRTLITNEKLFFGSGTQLSVL.

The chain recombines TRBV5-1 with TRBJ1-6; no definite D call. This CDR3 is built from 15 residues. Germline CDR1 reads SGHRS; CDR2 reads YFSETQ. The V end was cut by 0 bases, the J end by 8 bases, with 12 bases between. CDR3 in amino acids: CASSLDGRSDSPLHF. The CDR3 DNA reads TGCGCCAGCAGCTTGGACGGGAGGTCAGATTCACCCCTCCACTTT.

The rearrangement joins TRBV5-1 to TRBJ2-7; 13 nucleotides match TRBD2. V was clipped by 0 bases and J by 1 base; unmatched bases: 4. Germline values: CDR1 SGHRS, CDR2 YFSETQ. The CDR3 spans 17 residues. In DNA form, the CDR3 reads TGCGCCAGCAGCTTGGCCAGACTAGCGGGAGGATCCTACGAGCAGTACTTC. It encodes CASSLARLAGGSYEQYF.

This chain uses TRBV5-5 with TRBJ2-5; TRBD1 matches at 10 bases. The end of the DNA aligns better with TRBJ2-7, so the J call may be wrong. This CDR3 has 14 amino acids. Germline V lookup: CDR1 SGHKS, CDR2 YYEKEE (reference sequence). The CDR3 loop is CASRYWTGGYEQYF. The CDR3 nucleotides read TGTGCCAGCAGATATTGGACAGGGGGCTACGAGCAGTACTTC.